The source of this T cell receptor (beta chain) is a study of T cell responses to AZD1222 COVID-19 vaccine. Study overall: Whether given at about 4 or about 12 weeks, second doses were pooled. Whole-study results and caveats: Among those given AZD1222, only five to seven were seropositive at baseline.

Here immunoSEQ multiplex PCR was the method, and the copy in TCRdb shows in-frame clones only, minus some. Of 100,000 to 120,000 clones in the sample, around 84% were seen once. To note about this clone: Its specificity is not known.

The CDR3 runs 16 residues. CDR1 is LNHDA and CDR2 is SQIVND in the germline V gene (reference sequence). V lost 4 bases to trimming and J lost 1 base, with 15 bases between them. V is TRBV19 and J is TRBJ2-3; D unresolved. This TCR was recovered from an adult in good health. Sequencing was performed on peripheral blood, taken on day 0 of AZD1222 vaccination. CDR3 sequence reads: CASSTQRPIGTDTQYF. DNA for the CDR3: TGTGCCAGTAGTACCCAGAGACCCATTGGCACAGATACGCAGTATTTT.